Detailed here is one TCR beta chain. The germline and genes are mouse ones. The CDR3 end is not reached by the read, which stops 4 residues before it; the germline J gene fills it in. Germline V gene sequence: CDR1 NSHNY, CDR2 SYGAGN. The CDR3 length is 13 residues. The sequencing template was cDNA reverse transcribed from extracted RNA. Some clones are missing from TCRdb's copy, which holds only in-frame ones; the method was immunoSEQ multiplex PCR. The sample presents 200,000 to 300,000 clones, none singletons. Using CD4, CD8alpha, NKG2D, NKG2ACE and other markers, pooled cutaneous lymph node cells were sorted. This sample stems from a study of CD8+ T cells in alopecia areata.

Sequenced material: CD4+ T cells sorted from a lymph node. The sequence was obtained from a C3H/HeJ mouse with alopecia areata. Strain haplotype at MHC: H2-k. The chain recombines TRBV13-1 with TRBJ2-5, with D perhaps matching TRBD1 (6 bases). This chain's CDR3 is CASSETGRDTQYF. The CDR3 DNA, read in part, is TGTGCCAGCAGTGAAACAGGGCGGGAC.